The rows below give T cell receptor beta chains drawn from one sample of a study of T cell responses to AZD1222 COVID-19 vaccine. Some clones are missing from TCRdb's copy, which holds only in-frame ones; the method was immunoSEQ multiplex PCR. The sample lists some 150,000 clones, 93% seen once, with 3.5% to 5% in the top ten. The sample consisted of peripheral blood, taken on day 0 of AZD1222 vaccination. All receptors come from an adult in good health. Both conserved end residues are part of each CDR3. The D gene is left open where the match is weak. Expanded clones are given a class, and other clones once, few, many or no size at all.

J: TRBJ2-7
D: .
V: TRBV10-3
size: .
DNA: TGTGCCGTAGGAGGGGTTGAAAGCTCCTACGAGCAGTACTTC
CDR3: CAVGGVESSYEQYF

J: TRBJ1-2
D: .
V: TRBV25-1
size: .
DNA: TGTGCCAGCAGTCACGGTAATATCTATGGCTACACCTTC
CDR3: CASSHGNIYGYTF

J: TRBJ2-1
D: TRBD2
V: TRBV11-2
size: few
DNA: TGTGCCAGCAGCTCCCTGACAGGACTAGCGGGGGTCAATGAGCAGTTCTTC
CDR3: CASSSLTGLAGVNEQFF

J: TRBJ1-2
D: .
V: TRBV5-1
size: .
DNA: TGCGCCAGCAGCCCCGACGGGGACTATGGCTACACCTTC
CDR3: CASSPDGDYGYTF

J: TRBJ2-1
D: .
V: TRBV3-1/TRBV3-2
size: .
DNA: TGTGCCAGCAGCCAAGCGCTAGTTTATGAGCAGTTCTTC
CDR3: CASSQALVYEQFF

J: TRBJ1-4
D: .
V: TRBV27
size: .
DNA: TGTGCCAGCAGCAGGGGCAGCAGGGGAGTTGAAAAACTGTTTTTT
CDR3: CASSRGSRGVEKLFF

J: TRBJ1-2
D: TRBD1
V: TRBV19
size: .
DNA: TGTGCCAGTAGTACCGGGCTAGGACAGGACTATGGCTACACCTTC
CDR3: CASSTGLGQDYGYTF

J: TRBJ2-3
D: .
V: TRBV20-1
size: .
DNA: TGCAGTGCTAGATTACCAGATACGCAGTATTTT
CDR3: CSARLPDTQYF

J: TRBJ2-2
D: .
V: TRBV6-2/TRBV6-3
size: .
DNA: TGTGCCAGCAGTTACTCCCGGGACACATACACCGGGGAGCTGTTTTTT
CDR3: CASSYSRDTYTGELFF

J: TRBJ1-1
D: TRBD1
V: TRBV11-3
size: large
DNA: TGTGCCAGCAGCTTAGGGGGGACAGGGAGCACTGAAGCTTTCTTT
CDR3: CASSLGGTGSTEAFF

J: TRBJ2-7
D: .
V: TRBV7-9
size: .
DNA: TGTGCCAGCAGCCTAAGCTACGAGCAGTACTTC
CDR3: CASSLSYEQYF

J: TRBJ1-1
D: .
V: TRBV3-1/TRBV3-2
size: .
DNA: TGTGCCAGCAGCCAAGTACGGTCTGAAGCTTTCTTT
CDR3: CASSQVRSEAFF

J: TRBJ1-2
D: .
V: TRBV27
size: .
DNA: TGTGCCAGCAAACAGGGTCTGGACTATGGCTACACCTTC
CDR3: CASKQGLDYGYTF

J: TRBJ1-1
D: .
V: TRBV19
size: .
DNA: TGTGCCAGTAGTATATTCGGCCGCATGGTGTTGAACACTGAAGCTTTCTTT
CDR3: CASSIFGRMVLNTEAFF

J: TRBJ2-7
D: TRBD1
V: TRBV9
size: .
DNA: TGTGCCAGCTCTTCGGACAGGGGCTACGAGCAGTACTTC
CDR3: CASSSDRGYEQYF

J: TRBJ2-1
D: .
V: TRBV19
size: .
DNA: TGTGCCAGTAGCATACTAGAAAATGAGCAGTTCTTC
CDR3: CASSILENEQFF

J: TRBJ1-5
D: .
V: TRBV3-1/TRBV3-2
size: .
DNA: TGTGCCAGCAGCCAAGATAGCCGTATACAGCCCCAGCATTTT
CDR3: CASSQDSRIQPQHF

J: TRBJ2-1
D: .
V: TRBV5-6
size: once
DNA: TGTGCCACAGCTGAGGGGTACTACAATGAGCAGTTCTTC
CDR3: CATAEGYYNEQFF

J: TRBJ2-2
D: .
V: TRBV12-3/TRBV12-4
size: .
DNA: TGTGCCAGCAGACAGGGATGGGCCGGGGAGCTGTTTTTT
CDR3: CASRQGWAGELFF

J: TRBJ2-3
D: TRBD1
V: TRBV5-1
size: .
DNA: TGCGCCAGCAGCTTATTCGGGACAGGGGACACAGATACGCAGTATTTT
CDR3: CASSLFGTGDTDTQYF